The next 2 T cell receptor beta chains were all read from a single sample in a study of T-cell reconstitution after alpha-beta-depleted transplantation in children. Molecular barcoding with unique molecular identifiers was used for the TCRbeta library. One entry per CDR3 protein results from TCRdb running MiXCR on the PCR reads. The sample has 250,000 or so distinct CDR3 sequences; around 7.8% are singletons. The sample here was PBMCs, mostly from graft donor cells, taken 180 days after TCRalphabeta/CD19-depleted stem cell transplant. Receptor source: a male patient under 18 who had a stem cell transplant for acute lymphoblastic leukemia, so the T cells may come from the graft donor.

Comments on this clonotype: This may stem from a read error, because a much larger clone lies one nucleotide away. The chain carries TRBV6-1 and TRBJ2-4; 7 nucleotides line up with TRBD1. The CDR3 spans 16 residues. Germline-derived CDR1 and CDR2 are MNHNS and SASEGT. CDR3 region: CASRVRGPGQKNSQYF. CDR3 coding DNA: TGTGCCAGCAGAGTAAGGGGACCGGGACAGAAAAACAGTCAGTACTTC.

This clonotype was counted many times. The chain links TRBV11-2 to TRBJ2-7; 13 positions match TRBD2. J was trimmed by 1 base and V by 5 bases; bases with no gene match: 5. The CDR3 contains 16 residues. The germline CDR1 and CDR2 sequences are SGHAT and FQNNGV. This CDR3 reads CASSPPTSGRSYEQYF. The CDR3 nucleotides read TGTGCCAGCAGCCCTCCGACTAGCGGGAGGTCCTACGAGCAGTACTTC.